This entry describes one T cell receptor (beta chain). Its target is not known. CDR1 and CDR2 (germline): SGHDT, YYEEEE. The CDR3 is made up of 14 amino acids. V lost 4 bases and J lost 2; bases outside the gene matches: 2. These data come from a study of T cell repertoires in cytomegalovirus infection. Across the study: CMV infection and matching HLA type were both indicated by public TCR beta signatures.

General study findings and limits: Carriers of CMV plus the relevant HLA were identified by cumulative public TCR beta family frequency. Predominance within the ex vivo response was attributable to HLA-C-restricted CMV-specific TCR beta clonotypes.

TCRdb processed the reads anew with MiXCR; each CDR3 protein has one entry. The sample consists of hundreds of thousands of distinct CDR3 sequences, 9.5% of them appearing once. This receptor was taken from a human donor in good health (CMV status not recorded). Some clones in this sample may be carry-over from other donors' samples. This chain connects TRBV5-6 to TRBJ2-7, with TRBD2 identical over 11 bases. Sequencing was performed on PBMCs. CDR3 sequence (DNA): TGTGCCAGCAGCATAGCGGGGGGGCCCTACGAGCAGTACTTC. The encoded protein is CASSIAGGPYEQYF.